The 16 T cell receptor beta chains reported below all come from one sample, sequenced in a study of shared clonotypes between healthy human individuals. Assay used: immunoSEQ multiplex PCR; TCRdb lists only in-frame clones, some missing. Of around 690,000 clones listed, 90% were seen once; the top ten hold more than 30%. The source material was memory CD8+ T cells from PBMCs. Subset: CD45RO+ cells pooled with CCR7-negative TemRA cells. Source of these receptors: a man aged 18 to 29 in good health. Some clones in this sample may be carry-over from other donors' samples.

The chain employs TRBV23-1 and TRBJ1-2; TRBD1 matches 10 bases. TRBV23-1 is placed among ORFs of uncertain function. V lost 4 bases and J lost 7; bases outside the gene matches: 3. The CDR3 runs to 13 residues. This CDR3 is CASSPGQGTGYTF. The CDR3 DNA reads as TGCGCCAGCAGTCCGGGACAGGGGACTGGCTACACCTTC.

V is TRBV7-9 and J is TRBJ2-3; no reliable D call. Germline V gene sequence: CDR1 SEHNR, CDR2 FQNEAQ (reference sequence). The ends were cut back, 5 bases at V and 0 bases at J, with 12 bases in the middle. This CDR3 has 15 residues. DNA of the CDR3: TGTGCCAGCAGCCCCCCGTCAATTAGCACAGATACGCAGTATTTT. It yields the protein CASSPPSISTDTQYF.

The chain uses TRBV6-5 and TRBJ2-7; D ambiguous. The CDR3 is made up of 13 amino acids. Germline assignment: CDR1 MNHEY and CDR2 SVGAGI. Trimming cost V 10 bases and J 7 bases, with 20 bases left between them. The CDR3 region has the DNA TGTGCCATCTCCTTGGTAGATTTGGAAGAGCAGTACTTC. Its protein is CAISLVDLEEQYF.

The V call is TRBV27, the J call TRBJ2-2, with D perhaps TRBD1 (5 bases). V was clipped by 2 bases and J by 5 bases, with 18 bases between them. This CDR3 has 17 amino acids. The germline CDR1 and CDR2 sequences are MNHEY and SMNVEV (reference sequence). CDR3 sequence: CASSLIRGPKGTGELFF. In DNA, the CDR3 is TGTGCCAGCAGTTTAATTCGAGGCCCCAAGGGGACCGGGGAGCTGTTTTTT.

CDR3 loop: CASSLERSGVSGGYTF. Written as DNA, the CDR3 is TGTGCCAGCAGCTTAGAGAGGAGCGGGGTCTCGGGAGGCTACACCTTC. The chain employs TRBV7-9 and TRBJ1-2; no definite D call. The length of the CDR3 is 16 residues. Per the germline V gene, CDR1 is SEHNR and CDR2 is FQNEAQ (reference sequence). V was clipped by 1 base and J by 8 bases, with 20 bases between them.

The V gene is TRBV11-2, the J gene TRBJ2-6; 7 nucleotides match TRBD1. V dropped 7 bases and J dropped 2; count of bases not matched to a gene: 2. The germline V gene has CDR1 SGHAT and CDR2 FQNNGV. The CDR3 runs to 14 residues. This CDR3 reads CASTQGAGANVLTF. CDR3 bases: TGTGCCAGCACCCAGGGGGCTGGGGCCAACGTCCTGACTTTC.

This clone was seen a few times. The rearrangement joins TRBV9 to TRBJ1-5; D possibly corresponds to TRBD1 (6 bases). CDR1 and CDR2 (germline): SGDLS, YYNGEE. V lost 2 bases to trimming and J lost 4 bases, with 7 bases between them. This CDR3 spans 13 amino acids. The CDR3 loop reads CASSVGQNQPQHF. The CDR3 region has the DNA TGTGCCAGCAGCGTCGGACAGAATCAGCCCCAGCATTTT. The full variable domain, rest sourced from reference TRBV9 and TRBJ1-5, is DSGVTQTPKHLITATGQRVTLRCSPRSGDLSVYWYQQSLDQGLQFLIQYYNGEERAKGNILERFSAQQFPDLHSELNLSSLELGDSALYFCASSVGQNQPQHFGDGTRLSIL.

The CDR3: CASRIFGHPNTEAFF. For the CDR3, the DNA is TGTGCCAGCAGGATCTTTGGACACCCGAACACTGAAGCTTTCTTT. V gene TRBV27 combines with J gene TRBJ1-1; possible D gene TRBD1, 5 bases. CDR1 and CDR2 (germline): MNHEY, SMNVEV (reference sequence). V dropped 6 bases and J dropped 1 base, with 15 bases sitting between them. The CDR3 has 15 amino acids.

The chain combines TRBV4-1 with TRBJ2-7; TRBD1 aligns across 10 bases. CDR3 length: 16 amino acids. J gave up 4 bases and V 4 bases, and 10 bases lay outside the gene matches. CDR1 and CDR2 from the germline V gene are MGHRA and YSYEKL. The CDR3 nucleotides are TGCGCCAGCAGCCGGGGAAAGGGACAGGGGAAATACGAGCAGTACTTC. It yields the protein CASSRGKGQGKYEQYF.

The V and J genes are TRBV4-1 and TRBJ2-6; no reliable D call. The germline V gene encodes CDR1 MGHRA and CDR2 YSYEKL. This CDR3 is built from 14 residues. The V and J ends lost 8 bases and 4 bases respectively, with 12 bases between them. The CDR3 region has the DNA TGCGCCAGCGACTTTGGGGTCGGGGCCAACGTCCTGACTTTC. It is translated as CASDFGVGANVLTF.

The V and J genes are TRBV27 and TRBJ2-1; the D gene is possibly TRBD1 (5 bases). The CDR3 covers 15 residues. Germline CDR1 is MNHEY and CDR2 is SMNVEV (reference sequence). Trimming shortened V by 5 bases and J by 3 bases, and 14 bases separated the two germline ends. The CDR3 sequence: CASSPTPQGYNEQFF. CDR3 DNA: TGTGCCAGCAGTCCCACACCTCAGGGCTACAATGAGCAGTTCTTC.

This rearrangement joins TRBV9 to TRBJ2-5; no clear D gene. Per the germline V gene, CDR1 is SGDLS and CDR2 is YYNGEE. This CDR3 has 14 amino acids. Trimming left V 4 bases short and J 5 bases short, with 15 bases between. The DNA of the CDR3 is TGTGCCAGCAGCCCCTGGCCCGGTTATGAGACCCAGTACTTC. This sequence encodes CASSPWPGYETQYF.

The CDR3, as DNA: TGTGCCAGCAGCTCGACAGCGAACACTGAAGCTTTCTTT. The encoded protein is CASSSTANTEAFF. V is TRBV2 and J is TRBJ1-1; D may be TRBD1 (5 bases). V lost 6 bases and J 1 base, leaving 9 bases between the germline ends. Germline CDR1 and CDR2: SNHLY and FYNNEI. The CDR3 has 13 amino acids.

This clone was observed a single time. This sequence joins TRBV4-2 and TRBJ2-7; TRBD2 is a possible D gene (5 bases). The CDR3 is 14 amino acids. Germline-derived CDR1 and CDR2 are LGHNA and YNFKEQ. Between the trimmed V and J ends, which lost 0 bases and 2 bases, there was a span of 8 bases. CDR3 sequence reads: CASSQDGRAYEQYF. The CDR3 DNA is TGTGCCAGCAGCCAAGATGGGCGGGCCTACGAGCAGTACTTC.

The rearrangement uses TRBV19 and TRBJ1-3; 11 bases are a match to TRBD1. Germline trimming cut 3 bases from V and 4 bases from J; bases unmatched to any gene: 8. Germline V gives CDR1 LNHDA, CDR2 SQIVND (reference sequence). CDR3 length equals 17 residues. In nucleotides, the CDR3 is TGTGCCAGTAGTATTTTCTCCGGGACAGGGGGAGGAAACACCATATATTTT. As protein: CASSIFSGTGGGNTIYF. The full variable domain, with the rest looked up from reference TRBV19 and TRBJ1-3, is DGGITQSPKYLFRKEGQNVTLSCEQNLNHDAMYWYRQDPGQGLRLIYYSQIVNDFQKGDIAEGYSVSREKKESFPLTVTSAQKNPTAFYLCASSIFSGTGGGNTIYFGEGSWLTVV.

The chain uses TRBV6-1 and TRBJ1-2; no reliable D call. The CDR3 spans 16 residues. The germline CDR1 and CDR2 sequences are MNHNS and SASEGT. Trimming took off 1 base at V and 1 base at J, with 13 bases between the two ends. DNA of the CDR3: TGTGCCAGCAGTGAAGGCCCCGTATTGGATAACTATGGCTACACCTTC. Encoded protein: CASSEGPVLDNYGYTF.